This T cell receptor (beta chain) was documented in a study of blood T cells in healthy people across ages. Next came a second PCR, run for roughly 6 to 11 cycles, which used a sample-barcoded 5' primer along with a J-beta primer mix. TCRdb recomputed calls from the 5' RACE reads with MiXCR, one row per CDR3 protein. The table has over 1,500,000 distinct CDR3 sequences, more than 35% seen once. Germline V gene lookup returns CDR1 MDHEN and CDR2 SYDVKM. This CDR3 spans 14 amino acids. Trimming took 6 bases from V and 7 from J, leaving 15 bases between them. The sample was blood. V and J are TRBV28 and TRBJ1-4; TRBD1 might be the D (6 bases). This sequence originates from a human donor in good health. CDR3 bases: TGTGCCAGCAGGGGCTGGGGGCAGGTTGAAAAACTGTTTTTT. Translating it yields CASRGWGQVEKLFF.